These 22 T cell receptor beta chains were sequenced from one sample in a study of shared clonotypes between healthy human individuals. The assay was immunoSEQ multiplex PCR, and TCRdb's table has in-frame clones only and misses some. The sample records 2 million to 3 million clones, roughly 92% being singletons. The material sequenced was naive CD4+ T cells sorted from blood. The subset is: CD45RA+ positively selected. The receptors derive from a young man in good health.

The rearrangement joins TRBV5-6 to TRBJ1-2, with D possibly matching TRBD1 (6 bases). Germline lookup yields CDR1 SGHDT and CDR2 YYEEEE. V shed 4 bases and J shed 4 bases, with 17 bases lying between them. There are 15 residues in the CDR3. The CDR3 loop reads CASSVPGKGGYGYTF. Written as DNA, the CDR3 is TGTGCCAGCAGCGTGCCGGGAAAAGGGGGCTATGGCTACACCTTC.

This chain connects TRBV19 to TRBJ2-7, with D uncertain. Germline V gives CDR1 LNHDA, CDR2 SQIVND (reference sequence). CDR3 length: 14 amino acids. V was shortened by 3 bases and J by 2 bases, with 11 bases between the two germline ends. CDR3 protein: CASSMSQMAYEQYF. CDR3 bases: TGTGCCAGTAGTATGTCCCAGATGGCCTACGAGCAGTACTTC.

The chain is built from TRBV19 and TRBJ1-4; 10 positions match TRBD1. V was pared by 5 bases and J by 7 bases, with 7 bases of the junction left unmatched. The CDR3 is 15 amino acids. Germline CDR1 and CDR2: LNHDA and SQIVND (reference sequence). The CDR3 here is CASSDSTGGVEKLFF. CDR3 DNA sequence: TGTGCCAGTAGTGACTCGACAGGGGGCGTTGAAAAACTGTTTTTT.

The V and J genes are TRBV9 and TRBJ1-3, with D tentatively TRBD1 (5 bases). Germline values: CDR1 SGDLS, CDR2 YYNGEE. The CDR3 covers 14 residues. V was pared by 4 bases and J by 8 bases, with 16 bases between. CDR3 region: CASSPLQQADTIYF. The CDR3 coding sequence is TGTGCCAGCAGCCCCCTCCAACAGGCAGACACCATATATTTT.

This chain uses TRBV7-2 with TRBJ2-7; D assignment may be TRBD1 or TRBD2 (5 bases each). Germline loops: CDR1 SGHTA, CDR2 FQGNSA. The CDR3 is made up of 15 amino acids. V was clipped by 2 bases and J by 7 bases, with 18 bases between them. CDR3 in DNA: TGTGCCAGCAGCTTATGGGCCGGGGCTGTTAGGGAGCAGTACTTC. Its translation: CASSLWAGAVREQYF.

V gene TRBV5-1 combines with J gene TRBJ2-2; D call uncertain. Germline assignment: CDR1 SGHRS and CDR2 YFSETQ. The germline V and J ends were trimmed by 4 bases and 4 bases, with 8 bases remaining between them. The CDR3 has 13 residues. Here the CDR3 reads CASSLPSTGELFF. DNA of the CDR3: TGCGCCAGCAGCCTCCCGTCCACCGGGGAGCTGTTTTTT. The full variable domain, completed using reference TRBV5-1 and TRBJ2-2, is KAGVTQTPRYLIKTRGQQVTLSCSPISGHRSVSWYQQTPGQGLQFLFEYFSETQRNKGNFPGRFSGRQFSNSRSEMNVSTLELGDSALYLCASSLPSTGELFFGEGSRLTVL.

In DNA, the CDR3 is TGTGCCAGCAGCCCCCGACCGGACAGGGGCCAGCAAGAGACCCAGTACTTC. Residues: CASSPRPDRGQQETQYF. The chain joins TRBV7-3 to TRBJ2-5, with 9 nucleotides matching TRBD1. The CDR3 is made up of 17 amino acids. CDR1 SGHTA and CDR2 FQGTGA come from the germline V gene. Losses at the gene ends were 5 bases for V and 2 bases for J; bases not matched to a gene: 12.

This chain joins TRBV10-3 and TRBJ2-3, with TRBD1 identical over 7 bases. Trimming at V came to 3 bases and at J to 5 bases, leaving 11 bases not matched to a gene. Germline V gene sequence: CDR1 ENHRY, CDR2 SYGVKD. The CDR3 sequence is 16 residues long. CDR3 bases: TGTGCCATCAGTGATTTAGGGGGCGTTGGTGGAGATACGCAGTATTTT. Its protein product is CAISDLGGVGGDTQYF.

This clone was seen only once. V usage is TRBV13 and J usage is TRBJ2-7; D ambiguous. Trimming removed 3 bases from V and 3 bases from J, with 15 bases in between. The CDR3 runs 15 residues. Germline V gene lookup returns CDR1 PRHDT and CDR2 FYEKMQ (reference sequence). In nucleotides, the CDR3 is TGTGCCAGCAGCTTCAAACCCGGCGCGAGCTACGAGCAGTACTTC. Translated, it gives CASSFKPGASYEQYF.

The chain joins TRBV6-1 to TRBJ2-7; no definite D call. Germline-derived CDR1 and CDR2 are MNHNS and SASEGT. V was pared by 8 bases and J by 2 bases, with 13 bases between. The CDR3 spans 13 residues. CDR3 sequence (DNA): TGTGCCAGCGAAATAAGGGCAGCCTACGAGCAGTACTTC. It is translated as CASEIRAAYEQYF.

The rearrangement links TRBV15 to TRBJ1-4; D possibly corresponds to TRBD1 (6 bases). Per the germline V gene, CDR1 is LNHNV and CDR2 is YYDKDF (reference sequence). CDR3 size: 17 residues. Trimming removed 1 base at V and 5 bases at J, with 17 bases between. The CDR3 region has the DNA TGTGCCACCAGCAGAGGCCGGGGGCAGGGAGAGAATGAAAAACTGTTTTTT. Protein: CATSRGRGQGENEKLFF.

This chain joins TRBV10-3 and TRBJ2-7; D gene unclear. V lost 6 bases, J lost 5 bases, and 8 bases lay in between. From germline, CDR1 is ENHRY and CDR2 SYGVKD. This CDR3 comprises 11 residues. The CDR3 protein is CAIRELNEQYF. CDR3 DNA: TGTGCCATCAGGGAACTAAACGAGCAGTACTTC.

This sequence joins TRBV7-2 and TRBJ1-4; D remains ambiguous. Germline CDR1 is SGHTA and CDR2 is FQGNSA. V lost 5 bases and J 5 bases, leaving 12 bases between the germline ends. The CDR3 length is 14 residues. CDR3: CASSPGLLNEKLFF. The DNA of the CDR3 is TGTGCCAGCAGCCCAGGACTCCTGAATGAAAAACTGTTTTTT. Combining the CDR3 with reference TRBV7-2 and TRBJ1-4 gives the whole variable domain GAGVSQSPSNKVTEKGKDVELRCDPISGHTALYWYRQSLGQGLEFLIYFQGNSAPDKSGLPSDRFSAERTGGSVSTLTIQRTQQEDSAVYLCASSPGLLNEKLFFGSGTQLSVL.

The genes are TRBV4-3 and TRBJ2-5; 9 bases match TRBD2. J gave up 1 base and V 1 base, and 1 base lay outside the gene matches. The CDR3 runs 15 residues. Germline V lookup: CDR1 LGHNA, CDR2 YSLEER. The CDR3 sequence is CASSQASGVQETQYF. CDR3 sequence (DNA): TGCGCCAGCAGCCAAGCTAGCGGGGTCCAAGAGACCCAGTACTTC.

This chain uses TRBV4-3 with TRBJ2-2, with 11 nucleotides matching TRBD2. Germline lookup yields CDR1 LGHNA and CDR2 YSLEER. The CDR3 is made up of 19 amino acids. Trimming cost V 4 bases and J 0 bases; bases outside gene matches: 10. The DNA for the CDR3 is TGCGCCAGCAGCCGAAACACCGGGACTAGCGGAGCGAACACCGGGGAGCTGTTTTTT. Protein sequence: CASSRNTGTSGANTGELFF.

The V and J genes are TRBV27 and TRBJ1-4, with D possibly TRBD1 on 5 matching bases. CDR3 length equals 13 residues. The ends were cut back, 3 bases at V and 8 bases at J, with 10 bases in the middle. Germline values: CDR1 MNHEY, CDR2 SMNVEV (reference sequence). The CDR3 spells CASSFQKGEKLFF. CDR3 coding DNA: TGTGCCAGCAGTTTCCAGAAGGGGGAAAAACTGTTTTTT.

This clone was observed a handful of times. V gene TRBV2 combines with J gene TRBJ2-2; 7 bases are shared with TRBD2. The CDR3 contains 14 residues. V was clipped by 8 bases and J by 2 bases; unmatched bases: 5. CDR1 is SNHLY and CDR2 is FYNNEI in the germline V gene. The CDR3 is CASGAGVNTGELFF. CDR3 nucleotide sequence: TGTGCCAGCGGGGCGGGGGTCAACACCGGGGAGCTGTTTTTT.

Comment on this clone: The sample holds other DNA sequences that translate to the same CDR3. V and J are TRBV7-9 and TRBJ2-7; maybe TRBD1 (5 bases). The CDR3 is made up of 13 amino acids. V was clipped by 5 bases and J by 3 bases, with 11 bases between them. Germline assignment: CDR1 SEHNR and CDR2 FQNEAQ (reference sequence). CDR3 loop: CASSKGSGYEQYF. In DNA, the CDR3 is TGTGCCAGCAGCAAGGGGTCCGGCTACGAGCAGTACTTC.

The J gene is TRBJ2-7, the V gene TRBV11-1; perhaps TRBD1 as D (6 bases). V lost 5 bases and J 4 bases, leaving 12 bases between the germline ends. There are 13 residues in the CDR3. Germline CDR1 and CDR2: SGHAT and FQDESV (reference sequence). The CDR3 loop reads CASSRSQGYEQYF. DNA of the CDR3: TGTGCCAGCAGCCGCAGCCAGGGGTACGAGCAGTACTTC.

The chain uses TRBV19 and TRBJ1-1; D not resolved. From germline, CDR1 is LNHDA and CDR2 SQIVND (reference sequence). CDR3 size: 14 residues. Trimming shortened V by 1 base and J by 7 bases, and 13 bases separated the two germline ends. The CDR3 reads CASSIGPGLGEAFF. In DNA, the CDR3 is TGTGCCAGTAGTATAGGGCCGGGCTTAGGTGAAGCTTTCTTT.

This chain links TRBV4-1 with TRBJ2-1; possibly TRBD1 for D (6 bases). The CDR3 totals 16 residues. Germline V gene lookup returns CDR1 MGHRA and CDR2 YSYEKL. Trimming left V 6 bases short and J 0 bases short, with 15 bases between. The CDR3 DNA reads TGCGCCAGCAGTTACCGGGACACGAGCTCCTACAATGAGCAGTTCTTC. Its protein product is CASSYRDTSSYNEQFF.

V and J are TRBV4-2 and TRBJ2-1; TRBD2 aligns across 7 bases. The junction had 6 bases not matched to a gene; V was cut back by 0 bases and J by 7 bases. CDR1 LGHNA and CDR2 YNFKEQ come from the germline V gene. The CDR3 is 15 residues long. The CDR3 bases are TGTGCCAGCAGCCAAGATCCAGCGGGGATTAATGAGCAGTTCTTC. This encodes CASSQDPAGINEQFF.